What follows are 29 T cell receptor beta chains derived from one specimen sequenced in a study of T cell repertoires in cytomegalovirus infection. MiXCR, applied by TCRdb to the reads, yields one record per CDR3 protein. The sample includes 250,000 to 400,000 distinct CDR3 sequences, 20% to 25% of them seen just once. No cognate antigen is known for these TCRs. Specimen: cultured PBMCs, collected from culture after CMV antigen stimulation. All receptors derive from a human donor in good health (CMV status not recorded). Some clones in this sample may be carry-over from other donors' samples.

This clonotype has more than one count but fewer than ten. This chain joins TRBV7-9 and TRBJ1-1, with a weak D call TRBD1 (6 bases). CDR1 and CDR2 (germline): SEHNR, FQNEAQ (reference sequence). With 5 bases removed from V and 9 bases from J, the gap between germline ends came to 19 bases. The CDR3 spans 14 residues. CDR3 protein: CASSPRQDVMQAFF. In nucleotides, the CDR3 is TGTGCCAGCAGCCCCCGACAGGACGTGATGCAAGCTTTCTTT.

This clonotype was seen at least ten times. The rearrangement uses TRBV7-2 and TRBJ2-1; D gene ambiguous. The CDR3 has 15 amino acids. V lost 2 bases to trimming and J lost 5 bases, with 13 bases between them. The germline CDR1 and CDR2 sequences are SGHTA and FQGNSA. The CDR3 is CASSLMTVGNNEQFF. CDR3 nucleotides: TGTGCCAGCAGCTTAATGACCGTTGGTAACAATGAGCAGTTCTTC.

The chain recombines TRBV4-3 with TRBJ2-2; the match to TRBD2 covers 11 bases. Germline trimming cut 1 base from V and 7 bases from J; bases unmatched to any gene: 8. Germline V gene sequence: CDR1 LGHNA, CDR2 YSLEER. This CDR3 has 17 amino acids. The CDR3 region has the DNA TGCGCCAGCAGCCAAGTGGCTAGCGGGAGGAGGAGCGGGGAGCTGTTTTTT. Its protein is CASSQVASGRRSGELFF.

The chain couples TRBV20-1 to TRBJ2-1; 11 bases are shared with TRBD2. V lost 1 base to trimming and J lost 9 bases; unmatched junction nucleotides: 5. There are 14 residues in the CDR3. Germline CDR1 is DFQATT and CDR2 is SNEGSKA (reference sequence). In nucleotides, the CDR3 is TGCAGTGCTAGAGTAGCGGGAGGGAGGATTGAGCAGTTCTTC. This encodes CSARVAGGRIEQFF.

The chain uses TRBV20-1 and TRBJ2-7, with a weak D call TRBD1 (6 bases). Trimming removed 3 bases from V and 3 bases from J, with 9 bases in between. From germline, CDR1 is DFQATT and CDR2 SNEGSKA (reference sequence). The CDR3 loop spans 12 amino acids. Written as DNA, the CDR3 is TGCAGTGCTAGTCCGGGACACTACGAGCAGTACTTC. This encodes CSASPGHYEQYF.

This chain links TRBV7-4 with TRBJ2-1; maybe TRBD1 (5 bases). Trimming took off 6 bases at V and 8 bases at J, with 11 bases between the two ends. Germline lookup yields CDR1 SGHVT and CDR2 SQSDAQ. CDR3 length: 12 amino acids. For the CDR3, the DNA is TGTGCCAGCAGTTCATCAGGGTATGAGCAGTTCTTC. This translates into CASSSSGYEQFF.

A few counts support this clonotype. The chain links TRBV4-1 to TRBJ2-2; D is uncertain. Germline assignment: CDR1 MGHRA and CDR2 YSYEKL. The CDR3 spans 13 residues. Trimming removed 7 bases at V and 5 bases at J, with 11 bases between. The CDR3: CASKGHLTGELFF. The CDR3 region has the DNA TGCGCCAGCAAAGGGCACTTAACCGGGGAGCTGTTTTTT.

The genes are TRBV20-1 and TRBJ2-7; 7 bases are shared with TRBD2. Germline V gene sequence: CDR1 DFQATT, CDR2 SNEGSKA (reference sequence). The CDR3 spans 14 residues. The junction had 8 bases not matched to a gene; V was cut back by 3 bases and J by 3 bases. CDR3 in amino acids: CSASLAGVRYEQYV. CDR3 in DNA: TGCAGTGCTAGTCTCGCGGGAGTACGCTACGAGCAGTACGTC.

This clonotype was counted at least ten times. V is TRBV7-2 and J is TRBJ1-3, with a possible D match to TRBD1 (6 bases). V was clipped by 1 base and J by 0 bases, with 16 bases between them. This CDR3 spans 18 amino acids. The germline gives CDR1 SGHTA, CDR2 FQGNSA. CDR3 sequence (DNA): TGTGCCAGCAGCTTAGTCCGCGGACAGCCAAACTCTGGAAACACCATATATTTT. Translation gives CASSLVRGQPNSGNTIYF.

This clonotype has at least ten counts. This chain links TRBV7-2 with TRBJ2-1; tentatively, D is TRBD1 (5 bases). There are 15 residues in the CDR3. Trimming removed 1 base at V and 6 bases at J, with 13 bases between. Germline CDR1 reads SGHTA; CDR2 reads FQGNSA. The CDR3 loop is CASSLGGVPGNEQFF. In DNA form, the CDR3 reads TGTGCCAGCAGCTTAGGGGGCGTGCCTGGCAATGAGCAGTTCTTC.

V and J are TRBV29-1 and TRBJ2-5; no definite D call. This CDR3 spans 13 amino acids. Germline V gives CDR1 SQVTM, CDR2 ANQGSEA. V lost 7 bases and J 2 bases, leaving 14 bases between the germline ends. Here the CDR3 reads CSAEGVGQETQYF. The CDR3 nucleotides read TGCAGCGCCGAAGGAGTAGGGCAAGAGACCCAGTACTTC.

The CDR3 bases are TGTGCCAGCAGCTTGGAGGGGGACAGCTATGGCTACACCTTC. This codes for CASSLEGDSYGYTF. This rearrangement joins TRBV5-5 to TRBJ1-2; 7 nucleotides agree with TRBD1. The CDR3 sequence is 14 residues long. Germline V lookup: CDR1 SGHKS, CDR2 YYEKEE (reference sequence). After removal of 0 bases from V and 4 bases from J, the junction contained 3 bases not matched to a gene.

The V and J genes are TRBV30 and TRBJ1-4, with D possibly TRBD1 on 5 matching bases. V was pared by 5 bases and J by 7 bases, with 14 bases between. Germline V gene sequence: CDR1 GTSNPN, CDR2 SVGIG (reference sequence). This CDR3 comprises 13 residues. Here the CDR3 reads CAWGSGEGEKLFF. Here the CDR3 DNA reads TGTGCCTGGGGGTCGGGGGAGGGTGAAAAACTGTTTTTT. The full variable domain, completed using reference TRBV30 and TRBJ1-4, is SQTIHQWPATLVQPVGSPLSLECTVEGTSNPNLYWYRQAAGRGLQLLFYSVGIGQISSEVPQNLSASRPQDRQFILSSKKLLLSDSGFYLCAWGSGEGEKLFFGSGTQLSVL.

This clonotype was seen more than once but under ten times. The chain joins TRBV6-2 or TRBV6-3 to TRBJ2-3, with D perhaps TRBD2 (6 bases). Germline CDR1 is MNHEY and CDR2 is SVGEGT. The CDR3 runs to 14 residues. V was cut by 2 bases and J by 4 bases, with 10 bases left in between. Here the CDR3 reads CASSYGSGADTQYF. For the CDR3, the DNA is TGTGCCAGCAGTTACGGCTCGGGAGCAGATACGCAGTATTTT.

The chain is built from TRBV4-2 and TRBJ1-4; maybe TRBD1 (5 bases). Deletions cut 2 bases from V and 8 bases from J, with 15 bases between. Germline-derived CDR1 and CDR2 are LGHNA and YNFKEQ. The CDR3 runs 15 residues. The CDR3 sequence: CASSQTDSPSEKLFF. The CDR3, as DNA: TGTGCCAGCAGCCAAACCGACAGTCCTTCCGAAAAACTGTTTTTT.

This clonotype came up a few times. CDR3 nucleotide sequence: TGTGCCAGCAGTGGAGGGAGAGGGGGCACAGATACGCAGTATTTT. Translation gives CASSGGRGGTDTQYF. V and J are TRBV2 and TRBJ2-3; D is possibly TRBD1 or TRBD2 (5 bases each). Germline values: CDR1 SNHLY, CDR2 FYNNEI. The CDR3 has 15 residues. The V gene lost 4 bases and the J gene lost 1 base, with 12 bases spanning the gap. Full variable domain (rest looked up from reference TRBV2 and TRBJ2-3): EPEVTQTPSHQVTQMGQEVILRCVPISNHLYFYWYRQILGQKVEFLVSFYNNEISEKSEIFDDQFSVERPDGSNFTLKIRSTKLEDSAMYFCASSGGRGGTDTQYFGPGTRLTVL.

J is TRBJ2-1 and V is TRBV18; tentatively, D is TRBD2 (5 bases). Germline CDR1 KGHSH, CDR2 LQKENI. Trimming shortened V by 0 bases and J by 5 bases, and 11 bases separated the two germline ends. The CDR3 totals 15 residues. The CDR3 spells CASSPPGARNNEQFF. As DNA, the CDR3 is TGTGCCAGCTCACCACCGGGAGCTCGGAACAATGAGCAGTTCTTC.

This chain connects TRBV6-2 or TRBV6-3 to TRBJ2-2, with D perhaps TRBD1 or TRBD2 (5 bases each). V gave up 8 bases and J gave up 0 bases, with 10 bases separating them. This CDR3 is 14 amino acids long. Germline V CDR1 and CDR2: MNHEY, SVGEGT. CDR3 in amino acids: CASRGFSNTGELFF. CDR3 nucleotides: TGTGCCAGCCGGGGCTTTTCGAACACCGGGGAGCTGTTTTTT.

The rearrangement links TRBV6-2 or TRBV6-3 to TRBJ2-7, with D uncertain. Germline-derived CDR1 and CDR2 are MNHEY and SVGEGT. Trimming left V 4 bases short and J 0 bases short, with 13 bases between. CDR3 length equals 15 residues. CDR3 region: CASSFRALSSYEQYF. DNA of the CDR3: TGTGCCAGCAGTTTTAGGGCGTTAAGCTCCTACGAGCAGTACTTC.

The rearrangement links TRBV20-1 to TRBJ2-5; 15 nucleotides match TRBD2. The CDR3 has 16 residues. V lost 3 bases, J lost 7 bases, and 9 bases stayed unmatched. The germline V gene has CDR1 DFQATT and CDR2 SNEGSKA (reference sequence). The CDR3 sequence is CSARGLAGGPGRTQYF. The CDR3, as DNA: TGCAGTGCTAGGGGACTAGCGGGAGGCCCGGGGAGGACCCAGTACTTC.

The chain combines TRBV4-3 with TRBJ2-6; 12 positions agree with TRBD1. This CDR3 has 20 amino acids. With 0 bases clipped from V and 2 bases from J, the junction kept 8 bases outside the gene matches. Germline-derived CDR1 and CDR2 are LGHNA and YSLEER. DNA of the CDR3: TGCGCCAGCAGCCAAGAAAGGGGCGGGACAGGGGGCGCTGGGGCCAACGTCCTGACTTTC. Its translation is CASSQERGGTGGAGANVLTF.

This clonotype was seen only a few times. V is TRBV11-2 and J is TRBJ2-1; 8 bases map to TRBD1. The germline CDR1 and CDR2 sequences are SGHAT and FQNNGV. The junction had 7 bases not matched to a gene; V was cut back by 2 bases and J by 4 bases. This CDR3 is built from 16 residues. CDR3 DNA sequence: TGTGCCAGCAGCTTATATGTTGGGACAGGTTACAATGAGCAGTTCTTC. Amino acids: CASSLYVGTGYNEQFF.

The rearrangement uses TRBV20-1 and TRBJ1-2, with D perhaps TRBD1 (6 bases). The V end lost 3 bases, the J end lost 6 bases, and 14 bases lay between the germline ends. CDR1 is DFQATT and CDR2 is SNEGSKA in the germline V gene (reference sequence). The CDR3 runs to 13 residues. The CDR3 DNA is TGCAGTGCTAGTAGGTCAGGGGCGGATGGCTACACCTTC. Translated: CSASRSGADGYTF.

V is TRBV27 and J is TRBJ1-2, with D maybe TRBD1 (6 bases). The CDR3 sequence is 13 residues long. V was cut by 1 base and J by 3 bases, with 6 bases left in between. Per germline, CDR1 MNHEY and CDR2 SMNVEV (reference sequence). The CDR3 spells CASSLYRDYGYTF. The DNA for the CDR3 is TGTGCCAGCAGTTTATACAGGGACTATGGCTACACCTTC.

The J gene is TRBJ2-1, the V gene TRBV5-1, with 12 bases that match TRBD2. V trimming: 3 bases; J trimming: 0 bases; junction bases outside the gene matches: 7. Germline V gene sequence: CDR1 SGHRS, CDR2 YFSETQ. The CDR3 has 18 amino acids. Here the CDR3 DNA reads TGCGCCAGCAGCTGGGGACTAGCGGGCAGAACCTCCTACAATGAGCAGTTCTTC. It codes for CASSWGLAGRTSYNEQFF. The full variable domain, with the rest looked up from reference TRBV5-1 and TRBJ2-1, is KAGVTQTPRYLIKTRGQQVTLSCSPISGHRSVSWYQQTPGQGLQFLFEYFSETQRNKGNFPGRFSGRQFSNSRSEMNVSTLELGDSALYLCASSWGLAGRTSYNEQFFGPGTRLTVL.

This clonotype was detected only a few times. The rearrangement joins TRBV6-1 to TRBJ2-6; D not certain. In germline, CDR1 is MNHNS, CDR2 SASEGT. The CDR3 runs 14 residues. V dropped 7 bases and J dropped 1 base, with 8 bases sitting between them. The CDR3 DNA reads TGTGCCAGCATTCCCCAATCTGGGGCCAACGTCCTGACTTTC. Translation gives CASIPQSGANVLTF.

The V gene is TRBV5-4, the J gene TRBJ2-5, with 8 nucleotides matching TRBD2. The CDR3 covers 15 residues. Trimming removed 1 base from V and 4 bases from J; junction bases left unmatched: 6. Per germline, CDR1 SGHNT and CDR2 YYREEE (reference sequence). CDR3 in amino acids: CASSLRVAGRETQYF. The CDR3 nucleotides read TGTGCCAGCAGCTTGAGGGTAGCGGGACGAGAGACCCAGTACTTC.

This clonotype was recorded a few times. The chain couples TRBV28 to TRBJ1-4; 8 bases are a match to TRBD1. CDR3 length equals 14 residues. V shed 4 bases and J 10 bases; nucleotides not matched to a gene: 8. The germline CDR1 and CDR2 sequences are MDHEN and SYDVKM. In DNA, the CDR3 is TGTGCCAGCAGTTACAGGGGGGGCCTTGGAAAACTGTTTTTT. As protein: CASSYRGGLGKLFF. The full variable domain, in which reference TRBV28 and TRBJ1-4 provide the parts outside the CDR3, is DVKVTQSSRYLVKRTGEKVFLECVQDMDHENMFWYRQDPGLGLRLIYFSYDVKMKEKGDIPEGYSVSREKKERFSLILESASTNQTSMYLCASSYRGGLGKLFFGSGTQLSVL.

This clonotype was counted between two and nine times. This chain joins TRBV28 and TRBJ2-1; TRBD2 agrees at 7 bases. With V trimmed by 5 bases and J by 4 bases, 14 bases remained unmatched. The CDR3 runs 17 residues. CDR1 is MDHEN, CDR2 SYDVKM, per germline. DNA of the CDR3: TGTGCCAGCAGTAATGGGCTGGGGGGAGGGGCTTACAATGAGCAGTTCTTC. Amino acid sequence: CASSNGLGGGAYNEQFF.